This is a list of T cell receptor beta chains from one sample in a study of blood T cell repertoires in COVID-19. The data were produced by immunoSEQ multiplex PCR, yet TCRdb's version contains in-frame clones alone and is incomplete. The data hold 30,000 or so clones, with around 87% observed a single time. The specimen was peripheral blood. All receptors derive from a man aged 55 to 70 with active COVID-19. Both conserved end residues are trimmed from each CDR3. The order of the fields is V gene, J gene, clone size, CDR3 protein. The size of a clone is reported for some rows only, either as once, few or many, or as a class for expanded clones.

V gene: TRBV19; J gene: TRBJ2-3; clone size: .; CDR3 protein: ASSTLRSDRGPDTQY
V gene: TRBV5-5; J gene: TRBJ2-2; clone size: few; CDR3 protein: ASSQPGQVNTGELF
V gene: TRBV6-5; J gene: TRBJ1-2; clone size: .; CDR3 protein: ASSLDRSLSGYT
V gene: TRBV19; J gene: TRBJ1-1; clone size: .; CDR3 protein: ASSQRGNTEAF
V gene: TRBV6-2/TRBV6-3; J gene: TRBJ1-6; clone size: .; CDR3 protein: ASSPRTGGNSPLH
V gene: TRBV21-1; J gene: TRBJ2-3; clone size: once; CDR3 protein: ASSKRVRGNSTDTQY
V gene: TRBV5-1; J gene: TRBJ1-4; clone size: .; CDR3 protein: ASSLSQTNEKLF
V gene: TRBV29-1; J gene: TRBJ2-3; clone size: .; CDR3 protein: SVVAGRDTQY
V gene: TRBV6-2/TRBV6-3; J gene: TRBJ1-2; clone size: .; CDR3 protein: ASSSKPPATYSYGYT
V gene: TRBV21-1; J gene: TRBJ1-1; clone size: .; CDR3 protein: ASSNKCDVTGEAF
V gene: TRBV6-6; J gene: TRBJ1-1; clone size: .; CDR3 protein: ASSRSQGNTNTEAF
V gene: TRBV10-1; J gene: TRBJ2-2; clone size: once; CDR3 protein: ASSELVAGDNTGELF
V gene: TRBV6-5; J gene: TRBJ1-1; clone size: .; CDR3 protein: ASSKGAGMNTEAF
V gene: TRBV30; J gene: TRBJ1-4; clone size: .; CDR3 protein: AWVGQTSNEKLF
V gene: TRBV7-5; J gene: TRBJ1-6; clone size: .; CDR3 protein: ARNKKIQQGDRNSPLH
V gene: TRBV2; J gene: TRBJ1-2; clone size: .; CDR3 protein: ASSPDSYGYT
V gene: TRBV11-2; J gene: TRBJ2-5; clone size: .; CDR3 protein: ASSSGGVQETQY
V gene: TRBV19; J gene: TRBJ2-2; clone size: once; CDR3 protein: ASSTGTGELF
V gene: TRBV5-1; J gene: TRBJ2-7; clone size: .; CDR3 protein: ASSLRTGDEQY
V gene: TRBV11-3; J gene: TRBJ2-5; clone size: .; CDR3 protein: ASSRGTSGEQETQY
V gene: TRBV11-2; J gene: TRBJ1-4; clone size: once; CDR3 protein: ASSLYGGPNEKLF
V gene: TRBV6-2/TRBV6-3; J gene: TRBJ1-5; clone size: once; CDR3 protein: ASSIGVEISNQPQH
V gene: TRBV14; J gene: TRBJ1-1; clone size: .; CDR3 protein: ASSLAGASEAF
V gene: TRBV7-8; J gene: TRBJ2-5; clone size: .; CDR3 protein: ASSFQPGLQETQY
V gene: TRBV20-1; J gene: TRBJ2-3; clone size: .; CDR3 protein: SASPGLADTQY
V gene: TRBV9; J gene: TRBJ1-1; clone size: .; CDR3 protein: ASSPRGQGTEAF
V gene: TRBV5-5; J gene: TRBJ2-1; clone size: once; CDR3 protein: ASSPARVYNEQF
V gene: TRBV9; J gene: TRBJ1-3; clone size: once; CDR3 protein: ASSVADRGPPNTIY
V gene: TRBV6-4; J gene: TRBJ1-5; clone size: .; CDR3 protein: ASSDPKVTVNQPQH
V gene: TRBV18; J gene: TRBJ1-1; clone size: .; CDR3 protein: ASSPRPGGDTEAF
V gene: TRBV6-5; J gene: TRBJ2-1; clone size: .; CDR3 protein: ASQAGGLYNEQF
V gene: TRBV24-1; J gene: TRBJ2-5; clone size: .; CDR3 protein: ATSPMAGWETQY
V gene: TRBV3-1/TRBV3-2; J gene: TRBJ2-1; clone size: .; CDR3 protein: ASSPGVAGAVVQF
V gene: TRBV1; J gene: TRBJ2-7; clone size: .; CDR3 protein: TSSLARVSHEQY
V gene: TRBV24-1; J gene: TRBJ2-1; clone size: .; CDR3 protein: ATGPLSGGGYNEQF
V gene: TRBV6-2/TRBV6-3; J gene: TRBJ2-7; clone size: .; CDR3 protein: ASSPQGYEQY
V gene: TRBV29-1; J gene: TRBJ2-7; clone size: .; CDR3 protein: SVETGASYEQY
V gene: TRBV15; J gene: TRBJ1-2; clone size: .; CDR3 protein: ATSRGSQGSYGYT
V gene: TRBV4-3; J gene: TRBJ2-4; clone size: .; CDR3 protein: ASSQSGDPIAKNIQY
V gene: TRBV7-8; J gene: TRBJ2-2; clone size: .; CDR3 protein: ASSSFIWNTGELF
V gene: TRBV2; J gene: TRBJ1-1; clone size: .; CDR3 protein: ATNLLPRTDEAF